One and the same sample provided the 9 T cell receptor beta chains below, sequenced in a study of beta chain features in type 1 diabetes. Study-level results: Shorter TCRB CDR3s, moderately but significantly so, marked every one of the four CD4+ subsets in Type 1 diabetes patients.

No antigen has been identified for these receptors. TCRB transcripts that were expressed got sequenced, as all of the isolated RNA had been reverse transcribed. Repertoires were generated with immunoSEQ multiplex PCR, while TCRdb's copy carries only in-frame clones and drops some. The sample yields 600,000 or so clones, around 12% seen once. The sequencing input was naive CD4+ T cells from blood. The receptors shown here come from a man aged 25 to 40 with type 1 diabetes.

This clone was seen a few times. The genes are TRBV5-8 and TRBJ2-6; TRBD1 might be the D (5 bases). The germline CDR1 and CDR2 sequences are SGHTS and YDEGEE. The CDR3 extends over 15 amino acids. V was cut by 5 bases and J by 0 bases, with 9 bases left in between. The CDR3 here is CASSSGNSGANVLTF. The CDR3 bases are TGTGCCAGCAGTTCAGGGAACTCTGGGGCCAACGTCCTGACTTTC.

This CDR3 is CASTRDRVSEKLFF. The CDR3 region has the DNA TGTGCCAGCACTAGGGACCGCGTCAGTGAAAAACTGTTTTTT. The chain couples TRBV6-4 to TRBJ1-4; TRBD1 is a possible D gene (5 bases). CDR3 length: 14 amino acids. Trimming left V 7 bases short and J 7 bases short, with 16 bases between. Germline V gives CDR1 MRHNA, CDR2 SNTAGT.

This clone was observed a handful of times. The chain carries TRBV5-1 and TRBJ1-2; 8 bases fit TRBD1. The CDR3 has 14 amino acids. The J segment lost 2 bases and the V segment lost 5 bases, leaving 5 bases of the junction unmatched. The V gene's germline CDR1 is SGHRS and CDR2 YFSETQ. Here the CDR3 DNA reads TGCGCCAGCAGTCCATGGACAGGGAACTATGGCTACACCTTC. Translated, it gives CASSPWTGNYGYTF.

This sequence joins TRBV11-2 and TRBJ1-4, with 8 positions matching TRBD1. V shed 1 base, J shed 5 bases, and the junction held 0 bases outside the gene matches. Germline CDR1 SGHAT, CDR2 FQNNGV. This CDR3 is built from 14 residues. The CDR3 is CASSLGQGNEKLFF. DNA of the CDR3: TGTGCCAGCAGCTTAGGACAGGGGAATGAAAAACTGTTTTTT.

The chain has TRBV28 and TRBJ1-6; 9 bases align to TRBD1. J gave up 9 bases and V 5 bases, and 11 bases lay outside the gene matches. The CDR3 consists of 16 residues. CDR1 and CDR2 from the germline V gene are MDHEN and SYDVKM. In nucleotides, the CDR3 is TGTGCCAGCAGTATGGGGGCCGGGACAGGGACTTCACCCCTCCACTTT. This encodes CASSMGAGTGTSPLHF.

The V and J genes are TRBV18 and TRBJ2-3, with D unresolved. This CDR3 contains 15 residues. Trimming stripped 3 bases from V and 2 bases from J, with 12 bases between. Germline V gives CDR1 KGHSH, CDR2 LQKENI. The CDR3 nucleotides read TGTGCCAGCTCACCTCAAAGGGAATCCACAGATACGCAGTATTTT. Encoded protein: CASSPQRESTDTQYF.

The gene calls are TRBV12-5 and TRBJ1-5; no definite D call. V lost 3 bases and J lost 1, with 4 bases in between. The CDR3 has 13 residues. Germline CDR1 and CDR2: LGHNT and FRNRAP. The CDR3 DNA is TGTGCTAGTGGTTTCACAAGCAATCAGCCCCAGCATTTT. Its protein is CASGFTSNQPQHF.

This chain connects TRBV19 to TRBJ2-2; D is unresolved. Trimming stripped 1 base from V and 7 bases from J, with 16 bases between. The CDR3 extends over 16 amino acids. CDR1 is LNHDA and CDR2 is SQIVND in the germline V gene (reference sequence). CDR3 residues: CASSIAGQPAVGELFF. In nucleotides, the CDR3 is TGTGCCAGTAGTATAGCCGGCCAGCCGGCGGTCGGGGAGCTGTTTTTT. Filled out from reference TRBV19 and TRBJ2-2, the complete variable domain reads DGGITQSPKYLFRKEGQNVTLSCEQNLNHDAMYWYRQDPGQGLRLIYYSQIVNDFQKGDIAEGYSVSREKKESFPLTVTSAQKNPTAFYLCASSIAGQPAVGELFFGEGSRLTVL.

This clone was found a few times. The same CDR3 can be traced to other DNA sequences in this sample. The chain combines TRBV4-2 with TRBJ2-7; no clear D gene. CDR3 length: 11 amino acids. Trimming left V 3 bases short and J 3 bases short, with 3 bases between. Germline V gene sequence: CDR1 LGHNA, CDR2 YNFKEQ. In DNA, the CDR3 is TGTGCCAGCAGCCAGAACTACGAGCAGTACTTC. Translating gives CASSQNYEQYF.